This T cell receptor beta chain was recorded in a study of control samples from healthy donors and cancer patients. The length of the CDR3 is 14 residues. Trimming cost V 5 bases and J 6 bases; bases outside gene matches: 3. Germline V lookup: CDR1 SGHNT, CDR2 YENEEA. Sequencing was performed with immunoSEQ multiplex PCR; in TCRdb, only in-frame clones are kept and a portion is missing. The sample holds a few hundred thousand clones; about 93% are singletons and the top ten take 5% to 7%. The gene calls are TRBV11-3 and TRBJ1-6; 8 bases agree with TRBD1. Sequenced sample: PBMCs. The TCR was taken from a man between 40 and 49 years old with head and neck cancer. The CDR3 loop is CASSMGQVNSPLHF. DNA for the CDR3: TGTGCCAGCAGCATGGGACAGGTTAATTCACCCCTCCACTTT.